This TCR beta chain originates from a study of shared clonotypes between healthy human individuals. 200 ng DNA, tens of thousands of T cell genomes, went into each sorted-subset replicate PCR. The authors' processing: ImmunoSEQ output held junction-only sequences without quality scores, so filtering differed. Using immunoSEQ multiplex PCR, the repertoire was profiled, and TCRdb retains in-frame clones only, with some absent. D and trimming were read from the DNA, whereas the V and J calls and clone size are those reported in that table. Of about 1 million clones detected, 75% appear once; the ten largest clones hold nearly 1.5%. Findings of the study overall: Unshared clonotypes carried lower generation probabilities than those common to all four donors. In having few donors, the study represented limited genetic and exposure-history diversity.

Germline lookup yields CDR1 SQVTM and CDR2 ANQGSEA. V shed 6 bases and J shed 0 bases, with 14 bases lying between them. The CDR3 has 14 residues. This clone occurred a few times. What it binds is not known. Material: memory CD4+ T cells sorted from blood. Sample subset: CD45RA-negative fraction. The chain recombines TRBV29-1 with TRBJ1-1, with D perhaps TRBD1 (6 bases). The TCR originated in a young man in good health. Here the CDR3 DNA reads TGCAGCGTCGCGACACAGGGTTTGAACACTGAAGCTTTCTTT. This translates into CSVATQGLNTEAFF.